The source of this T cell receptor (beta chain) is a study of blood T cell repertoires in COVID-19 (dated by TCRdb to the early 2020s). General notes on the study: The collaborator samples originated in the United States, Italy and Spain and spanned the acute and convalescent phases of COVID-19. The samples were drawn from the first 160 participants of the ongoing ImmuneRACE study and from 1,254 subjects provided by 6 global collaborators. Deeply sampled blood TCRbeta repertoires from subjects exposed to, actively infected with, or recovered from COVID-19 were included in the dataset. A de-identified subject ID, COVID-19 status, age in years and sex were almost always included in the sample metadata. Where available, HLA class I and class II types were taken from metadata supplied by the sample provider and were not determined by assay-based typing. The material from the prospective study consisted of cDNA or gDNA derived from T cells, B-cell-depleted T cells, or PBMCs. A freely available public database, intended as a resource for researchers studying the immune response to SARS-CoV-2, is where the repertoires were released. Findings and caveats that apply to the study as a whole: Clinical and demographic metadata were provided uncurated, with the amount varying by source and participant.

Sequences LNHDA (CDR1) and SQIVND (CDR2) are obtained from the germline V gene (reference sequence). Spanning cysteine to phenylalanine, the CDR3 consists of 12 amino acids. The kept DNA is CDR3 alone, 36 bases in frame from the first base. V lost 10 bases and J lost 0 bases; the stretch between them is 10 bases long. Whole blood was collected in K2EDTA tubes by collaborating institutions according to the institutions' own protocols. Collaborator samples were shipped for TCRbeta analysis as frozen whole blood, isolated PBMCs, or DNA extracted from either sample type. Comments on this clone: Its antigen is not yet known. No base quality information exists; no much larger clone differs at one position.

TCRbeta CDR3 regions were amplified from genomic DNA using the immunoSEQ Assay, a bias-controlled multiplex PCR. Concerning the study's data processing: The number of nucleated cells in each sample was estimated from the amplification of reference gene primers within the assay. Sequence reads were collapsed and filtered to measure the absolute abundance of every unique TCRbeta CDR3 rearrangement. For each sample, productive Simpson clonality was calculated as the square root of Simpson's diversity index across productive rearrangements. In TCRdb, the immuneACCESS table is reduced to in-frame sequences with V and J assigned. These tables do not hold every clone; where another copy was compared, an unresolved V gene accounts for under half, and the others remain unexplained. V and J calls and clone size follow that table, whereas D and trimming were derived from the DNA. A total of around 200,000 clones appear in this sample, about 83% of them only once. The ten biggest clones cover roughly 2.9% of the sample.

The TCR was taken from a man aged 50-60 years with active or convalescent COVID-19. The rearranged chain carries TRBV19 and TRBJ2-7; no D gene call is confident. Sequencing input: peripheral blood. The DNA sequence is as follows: TGTGCCAAATCGACAAGCTCCTACGAGCAGTACTTC. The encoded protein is CAKSTSSYEQYF.